These T cell receptor beta chains were read from a single sample in a study of monozygotic twins with inflammatory bowel disease. TCRdb reanalyzed the 5' RACE reads, giving one entry per CDR3 protein sequence and no DNA. The sample has more than 300,000 distinct CDR3 sequences. The specimen sequenced was blood. The receptors come from a human donor with ulcerative colitis or Crohn's disease, or a healthy co-twin of an affected twin (not recorded which). The CDR3 runs from the conserved cysteine through the conserved F or W.

J | V | CDR3
TRBJ2-5 | TRBV6-2/TRBV6-3 | CASSYLQGGPDQETQYF
TRBJ2-3 | TRBV2 | CASSMDRGRTDTQYF
TRBJ2-5 | TRBV15 | CATSRATGQETQYF
TRBJ2-1 | TRBV7-9 | CASSLATGQGNEQFF
TRBJ1-1 | TRBV20-1 | CSARDTGKPYGMNTEAFF
TRBJ2-1 | TRBV4-2 | CASSQEGRRTYNEQFF
TRBJ1-5 | TRBV20-1 | CSAGGGLINQPQHF
TRBJ2-2 | TRBV7-3 | CASSPETGELFF
TRBJ2-7 | TRBV5-1 | CASSLGNSVYEQYF
TRBJ1-1 | TRBV19 | CASTSEYTEAFF
TRBJ1-2 | TRBV7-9 | CASSSLGPGQSNYGYTF
TRBJ1-2 | TRBV5-1 | CASSFTGTGGYGYTF
TRBJ1-6 | TRBV5-1 | CASSSTRRDNSPLHF
TRBJ2-1 | TRBV6-2/TRBV6-3 | CASSITRSSYNEQFF
TRBJ2-3 | TRBV20-1 | CSAFDRAKLSTDTQYF
TRBJ2-7 | TRBV10-3 | CAISGSGGAGEQYF
TRBJ2-1 | TRBV10-3 | CAISGPTNNEQFF
TRBJ2-1 | TRBV19 | CASSIRTGRRDEQFF
TRBJ2-2 | TRBV7-6 | CASTLGGTGELFF
TRBJ1-3 | TRBV7-2 | CASSLALYIRGSTGNTIYF
TRBJ2-3 | TRBV20-1 | CSAHGTGDTDTQYF
TRBJ2-3 | TRBV12-3/TRBV12-4 | CASSFGTGLTDTQYF